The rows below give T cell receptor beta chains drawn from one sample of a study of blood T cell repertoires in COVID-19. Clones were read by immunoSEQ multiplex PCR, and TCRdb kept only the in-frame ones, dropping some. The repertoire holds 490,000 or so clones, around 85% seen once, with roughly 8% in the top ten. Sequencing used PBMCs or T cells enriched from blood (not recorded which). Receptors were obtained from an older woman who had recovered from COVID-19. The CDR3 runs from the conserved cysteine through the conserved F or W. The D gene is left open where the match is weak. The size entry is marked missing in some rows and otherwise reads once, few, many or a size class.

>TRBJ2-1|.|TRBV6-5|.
TGTGCCGTCGGAGAGGATGCGGATAATGAGCAGTTCTTC
CAVGEDADNEQFF
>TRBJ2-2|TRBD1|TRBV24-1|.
TGTGCCACCAGTGATTGGGTGGGACAGACGAACACCGGGGAGCTGTTTTTT
CATSDWVGQTNTGELFF
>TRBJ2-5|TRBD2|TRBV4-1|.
TGCGCCAGCAGCCAAGAGGCCAGCGGGGGCCATCGAGGGACCCAGTACTTC
CASSQEASGGHRGTQYF
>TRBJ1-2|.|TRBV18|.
TGTGCCAGCTCACCAGGGAGCGGACACTATGGCTACACCTTC
CASSPGSGHYGYTF
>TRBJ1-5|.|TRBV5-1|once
TGCGCCAGCAGCTTGGCTGGTACAGGGTCCCAGCATTTT
CASSLAGTGSQHF
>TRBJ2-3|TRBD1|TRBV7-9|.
TGTGCCAGCAGCACCACAGGGGCGAAAAGGACAGATACGCAGTATTTT
CASSTTGAKRTDTQYF
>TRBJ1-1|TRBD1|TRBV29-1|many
TGCAGCGCCTACAGGGGTGGCGCTTTCTTT
CSAYRGGAFF
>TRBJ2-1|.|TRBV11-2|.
TGTGCCAGCAGCCCTAGACTGACCAACTCCTACAATGAGCAGTTCTTC
CASSPRLTNSYNEQFF
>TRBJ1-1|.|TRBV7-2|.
TGTGCCAGCAGCTTGACAAGAGACACTGAAGCTTTCTTT
CASSLTRDTEAFF
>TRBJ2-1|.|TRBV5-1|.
TGCGCCAGTTGGCGGGACGATGGGAGACTCTCCTACAATGAGCAGTTCTTC
CASWRDDGRLSYNEQFF
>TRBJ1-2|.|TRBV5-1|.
TGCGCCAGCAGCTTACAAGGGGCCTATGGCTACACCTTC
CASSLQGAYGYTF
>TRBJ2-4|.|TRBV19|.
TGTGCCAGTAGTATACGCCAGGCAGGGGAAAACATTCAGTACTTC
CASSIRQAGENIQYF
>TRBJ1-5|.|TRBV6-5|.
TGTGCCAGCAGTTACACAGGTGGAGGCAATCAGCCCCAGCATTTT
CASSYTGGGNQPQHF
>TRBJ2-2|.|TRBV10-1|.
TGCGCCAGCACTAACCCTTCGACAGCCCGCAACACCGGGGAGCTGTTTTTT
CASTNPSTARNTGELFF
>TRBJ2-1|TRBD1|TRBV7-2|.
TGTGCCAGCAGCTTAGTTGGACAGGGGGCTCGTCATGAGCAGTTCTTC
CASSLVGQGARHEQFF
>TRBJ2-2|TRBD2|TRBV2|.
TGTGCCAGCAGGGGACTAGCGGGGGGGAACGGGGAGCTGTTTTTT
CASRGLAGGNGELFF
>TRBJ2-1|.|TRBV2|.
TGTGCCAGCAGTGAAGGGGCCCTAATTAACAATGAGCAGTTCTTC
CASSEGALINNEQFF
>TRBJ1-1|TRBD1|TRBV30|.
TGTGCCTGGAGTGAAAAGAACAGGGGGGACACTGAAGCTTTCTTT
CAWSEKNRGDTEAFF
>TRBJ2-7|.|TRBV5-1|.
TGCGCCAGCAGCTCCCGACAGGATGGAACCCACGAGCAGTACTTC
CASSSRQDGTHEQYF
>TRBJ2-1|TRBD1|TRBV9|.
TGTGCCAGCAGCGACCGGACAGGGGGCAGGTATGAGCAGTTCTTC
CASSDRTGGRYEQFF
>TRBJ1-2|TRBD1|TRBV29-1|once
TGCAGCGTCGGAGGGACAGGGTATGGCTACACCTTC
CSVGGTGYGYTF
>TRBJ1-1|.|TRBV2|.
TGTGCCAGCCTCCGGGGATTTGAATCAGCTTTCTTT
CASLRGFESAFF
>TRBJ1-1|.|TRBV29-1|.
TGCAGCGTTGAGCTAGGGACAAGGAATGAAGCTTTCTTT
CSVELGTRNEAFF
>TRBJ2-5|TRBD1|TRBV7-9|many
TGTGCCAGCAGCCCAGGACAGGGAAAAAAGACCCAGTACTTC
CASSPGQGKKTQYF
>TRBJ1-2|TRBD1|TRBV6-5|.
TGTGCCAGCAATGGACAGGGGTATGGCTACACCTTC
CASNGQGYGYTF
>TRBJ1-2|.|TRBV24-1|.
TGTGCCACCAGTGCTCGAGACTCAAGGGGCTACACCTTC
CATSARDSRGYTF
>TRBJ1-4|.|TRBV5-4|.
TGTGCCAGCAGCTTGCTTCCCGGGGAAAAACTGTTTTTT
CASSLLPGEKLFF
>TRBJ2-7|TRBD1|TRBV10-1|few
TGCGCCAGCAGTGAGTCGCCCCGGGACAGGGTATCCGAGCAGTACTTC
CASSESPRDRVSEQYF
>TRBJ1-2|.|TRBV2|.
TGTGCCAGCAGTGAAAATCGTTTTTCTTATGGCTACACCTTC
CASSENRFSYGYTF
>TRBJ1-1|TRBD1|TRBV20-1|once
TGCAGTGCTAGTAGGCAGGGGGCGGGCACTGAAGCTTTCTTT
CSASRQGAGTEAFF
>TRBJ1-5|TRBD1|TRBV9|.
TGTGCCAGCAGCGGCACAGGGGGCCCCAATCAGCCCCAGCATTTT
CASSGTGGPNQPQHF
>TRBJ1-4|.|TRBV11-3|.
TGTGCCAGCAGCACGACAGCATTACCCTTTGAAAAACTGTTTTTT
CASSTTALPFEKLFF
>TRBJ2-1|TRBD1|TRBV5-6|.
TGTGCCAGCAGTACAGGGGGAAAGCGCAATGAGCAGTTCTTC
CASSTGGKRNEQFF
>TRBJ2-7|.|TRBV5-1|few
TGCGCCAGCAGCCCCAGGGCGGAGGGCGAGCAGTACTTC
CASSPRAEGEQYF
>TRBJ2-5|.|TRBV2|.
TGTGCCAGCAGTGAGACAATAAGGGGATGGGCCCAGTACTTC
CASSETIRGWAQYF
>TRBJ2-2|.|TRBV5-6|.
TGTGCCAGCAGCTTGTCAGGGCGGTCTCGAGGCACCGGGGAGCTGTTTTTT
CASSLSGRSRGTGELFF
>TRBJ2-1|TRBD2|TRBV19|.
TGTGCCACCTCGAGCGGGACTTCAACCTACAATGAGCAGTTCTTC
CATSSGTSTYNEQFF
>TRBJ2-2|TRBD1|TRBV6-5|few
TGTGCCAGCAAGGGCGGACAGGAGACCGGGGAGCTGTTTTTT
CASKGGQETGELFF
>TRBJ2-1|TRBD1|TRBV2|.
TGTGCCAGCCTAAAAAGGCAGGGGGCAGGCAATGAGCAGTTCTTC
CASLKRQGAGNEQFF
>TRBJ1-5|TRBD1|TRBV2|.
TGTGCCAGCAGTGATACCGGGACAGGCAATCAGCCCCAGCATTTT
CASSDTGTGNQPQHF
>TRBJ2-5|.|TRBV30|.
TGTGCCTGGAGTGTAGGAGGGGGCGGAGAGACCCAGTACTTC
CAWSVGGGGETQYF